The rows below give T cell receptor beta chains drawn from one sample of a study of T cell repertoires in cytomegalovirus infection. A single record per CDR3 protein comes from TCRdb applying MiXCR to the reads. The table records some 680,000 distinct CDR3 sequences, 35% to 40% of them present only once. The specimen was PBMCs. The receptors originated from a human donor in good health (CMV status not recorded). Some clones in this sample may be carry-over from other donors' samples. CDR3s include the opening cysteine and the closing phenylalanine or tryptophan. A D gene is named only where the DNA matches it firmly. Only part of the rows carry a size: once, few, many, or a class if the clone is expanded.

>.|TRBV20-1|few|TRBJ2-7
TGCAGTGCTAGGATAGGTAGCGTATACGAGCAGTACTTC
CSARIGSVYEQYF
>.|TRBV7-2|many|TRBJ1-6
TGTGCCAGCAGCCCCCCCAGGACACCCCTCCACTTT
CASSPPRTPLHF
>TRBD1|TRBV12-3/TRBV12-4|few|TRBJ1-1
TGTGCCAGCAGAGAACACGACAGGGGGAGAGAAGCTTTCTTT
CASREHDRGREAFF
>.|TRBV28|.|TRBJ1-1
TGTGCCAGCATCAGGTGGGCTGAAGCTTTCTTT
CASIRWAEAFF
>TRBD2|TRBV12-3/TRBV12-4|.|TRBJ2-7
TGTGCCAGCAGTTTAAGTCTAGCGGTGGAGCAGTACTTC
CASSLSLAVEQYF
>.|TRBV11-3|.|TRBJ2-1
TGTGCCAGCAGCCCCCTCGGAGGGCCTAACAATGAGCAGTTCTTC
CASSPLGGPNNEQFF
>TRBD1|TRBV6-1|.|TRBJ2-7
TGTGCCAGCACCCCACGGACAGGAATAAATTACGAGCAGTACTTC
CASTPRTGINYEQYF
>TRBD1|TRBV7-3|.|TRBJ1-2
TGTGCCAGCAGCAAGTACAGGGGGCTCGGCTACACCTTC
CASSKYRGLGYTF
>TRBD2|TRBV6-2/TRBV6-3|.|TRBJ2-3
TGTGCCAGCAAAAACCCCGGACTAGCGGGAATGGCGCAGTATTTT
CASKNPGLAGMAQYF
>.|TRBV2|.|TRBJ1-1
TGTGCCAGCCATCCTGCGAGGACGGTGACCTCGAACACTGAAGCTTTCTTT
CASHPARTVTSNTEAFF
>.|TRBV11-2|many|TRBJ2-1
TGTGCCAGCAGCTTACGCGTTTTCGGGACGGACAATGAGCAGTTCTTC
CASSLRVFGTDNEQFF
>.|TRBV14|.|TRBJ1-5
TGTGCCAGCAGCCAAGGGTTTTACGAGGGGGTTGCTCAGCCCCAGCATTTT
CASSQGFYEGVAQPQHF
>TRBD2|TRBV6-6|.|TRBJ2-5
TGTGCCAGCAGTTACTCCGGGACGGGGGGCCAAGAGACCCAGTACTTC
CASSYSGTGGQETQYF
>.|TRBV7-2|many|TRBJ1-5
TGTGCCAGCAGCTCCCAGAGGGGGCAGCCCCAGCATTTT
CASSSQRGQPQHF
>.|TRBV12-3/TRBV12-4|.|TRBJ1-2
TGTGCCAGCCTCCTGCCGGTTGGACGTGGCTACACCTTC
CASLLPVGRGYTF
>.|TRBV12-3/TRBV12-4|.|TRBJ2-6
TGTGCCAGCAGCCCCCCCCTTTCTGGGGCCAACGTCCTGACTTTC
CASSPPLSGANVLTF
>.|TRBV28|.|TRBJ1-2
TGTGCCAGCAGTTTGACAATCGGCTATGGCTACACCTTC
CASSLTIGYGYTF
>TRBD2|TRBV28|.|TRBJ2-2
TGTGCCAGCACCGGGAGGGCGGCGAACACCGGGGAGCTGTTTTTT
CASTGRAANTGELFF
>TRBD1|TRBV27|.|TRBJ2-7
TGTGCCAGCAGTTTATCTCAGGGACAGGGTTTCTCCGAGCAGTACTTC
CASSLSQGQGFSEQYF
>.|TRBV6-1|.|TRBJ1-5
TGTGCCAGCAGTGAACGAGACAGGCCGAATCAGCCCCAGCATTTT
CASSERDRPNQPQHF
>.|TRBV12-3/TRBV12-4|.|TRBJ2-5
TGTGCCAGCACCGTAGGGGGAGAGCAAGAGACCCAGTACTTC
CASTVGGEQETQYF
>TRBD1|TRBV7-3|.|TRBJ1-4
TGTGCCAGCAGCCTCGACAGGGGAATAGGAAAACTGTTTTTT
CASSLDRGIGKLFF
>TRBD2|TRBV7-8|few|TRBJ2-2
TGTGCCAGCAGCCCATGGGAGGGGTACACCGGGGAGCTGTTTTTT
CASSPWEGYTGELFF
>TRBD1|TRBV6-2/TRBV6-3|.|TRBJ2-4
TGTGCCAGCAGTTATCGAACACAGGGGACCAAAAACATTCAGTACTTC
CASSYRTQGTKNIQYF
>.|TRBV10-3|few|TRBJ1-5
TGTGCCATTAGCTCGGAGCTCAGCAATCAGCCCCAGCATTTT
CAISSELSNQPQHF
>TRBD1|TRBV7-2|many|TRBJ2-1
TGTGCCAGCAGCCCCCGGACAGGGAGGCTATACAATGAGCAGTTCTTC
CASSPRTGRLYNEQFF
>TRBD1|TRBV6-1|few|TRBJ1-2
TGTGCCAGCAGTGATTTAAGGGCTGGGCAGGGGGGCGGCTACACCTTC
CASSDLRAGQGGGYTF
>.|TRBV28|.|TRBJ1-5
TGTGCCAGCAGTCCTGAGGCAGGGCTAGGCAATCAGCCCCAGCATTTT
CASSPEAGLGNQPQHF
>.|TRBV11-2|.|TRBJ2-7
TGTGCCAGCAGCTTTAGCCTCTTGGACGAGCAGTACTTC
CASSFSLLDEQYF
>TRBD1|TRBV7-6|.|TRBJ2-3
TGTGCCAGCAGCTTCAGACAGGGGCAAGATACGCAGTATTTT
CASSFRQGQDTQYF
>.|TRBV27|few|TRBJ1-6
TGTGCCAGCAGCTTGACGGACAATAATTCACCCCTCCACTTT
CASSLTDNNSPLHF
>.|TRBV27|few|TRBJ2-7
TGTGCCAGTGCCGGGACACCGAGCTCCTACGAGCAGTACTTC
CASAGTPSSYEQYF
>.|TRBV5-1|once|TRBJ1-2
TGCGCCAGCAGCCGCCCCGGGGGGGGCCACTATGGCTACACCTTC
CASSRPGGGHYGYTF
>TRBD2|TRBV30|.|TRBJ2-3
TGTGCCTGGAGCCGGCTAGCGGGGGCCACTAGCACAGATACGCAGTATTTT
CAWSRLAGATSTDTQYF
>.|TRBV6-1|once|TRBJ1-5
TGTGCCAGCAAGTTCGGCAGGGGAGGCAATCAGCCCCAGCATTTT
CASKFGRGGNQPQHF
>TRBD1|TRBV25-1|few|TRBJ1-1
TGTGCCAGCAGTGACCGGACAGGGAACGACATTTTCTCTGAAGCTTTCTTT
CASSDRTGNDIFSEAFF
>.|TRBV6-6|.|TRBJ2-3
TGTGCCAGCAAGAGATACCGCGAGAGGACAGATACGCAGTATTTT
CASKRYRERTDTQYF
>.|TRBV19|.|TRBJ1-3
TGTGCCAGTATTAAAGACCAGATTTCTGGAAACACCATATATTTT
CASIKDQISGNTIYF